The sequence of this TCR beta chain was determined in a study of blood T cell repertoires in COVID-19. Study-wide context: Acute and convalescent COVID-19 samples came from the United States, Italy and Spain. Nucleic acid was either cDNA or gDNA, and it came from T cells, B-cell-depleted T cells, or PBMCs.

Germline CDR1 reads SGHTA; CDR2 reads FQGNSA. The V gene lost 5 bases and the J gene lost 4 bases, with 17 bases spanning the gap. CDR3 size: 15 residues. All enrollees were about 18 to 89 years old and from approximately 24 US areas. TCRdb's table, derived via immunoSEQ multiplex PCR, lists solely in-frame clones and lacks some. Here the sample spans about 400,000 clones, roughly 86% being singletons. The receptor's source is a woman aged 40 to 49 with acute COVID-19. The chain employs TRBV7-2 and TRBJ1-1, with a possible D match to TRBD1 (5 bases). Sequenced: PBMCs or T cells enriched from blood (not recorded which). Here the CDR3 DNA reads TGTGCCAGCAGCCCATATCTGGGCGGGGGCACTGAAGCTTTCTTT. As protein: CASSPYLGGGTEAFF.